This TCR beta chain was identified in a study of T cell repertoires in cytomegalovirus infection. The overall study: Both recently identified HLA-C-restricted and well-studied HLA-B-restricted CMV epitopes were used in the study. Indications of both CMV infection and matching HLA type were provided by public TCR beta signatures. General observations from the study: In two of eight donors, the top clonotype was HLA-C-restricted CMV-specific.

The length of the CDR3 is 14 residues. V gave up 0 bases and J gave up 1 base, with 7 bases separating them. CDR1 is DFQATT and CDR2 is SNEGSKA in the germline V gene (reference sequence). A remark on this clonotype: Its cognate antigen is unknown.

TCRdb re-derived calls from the reads in MiXCR, one entry per CDR3 protein. The table has about 480,000 distinct CDR3 sequences, roughly 34% seen once. This receptor was identified in a human donor in good health (CMV status not recorded). Some clones in this sample may be carry-over from other donors' samples. This rearrangement joins TRBV20-1 to TRBJ2-1; no reliable D call. This sample comprised cultured PBMCs, obtained from culture after CMV antigen stimulation. The CDR3: CSARDLGSYNEQFF. The CDR3 coding sequence is TGCAGTGCTAGAGATTTAGGGTCCTACAATGAGCAGTTCTTC.